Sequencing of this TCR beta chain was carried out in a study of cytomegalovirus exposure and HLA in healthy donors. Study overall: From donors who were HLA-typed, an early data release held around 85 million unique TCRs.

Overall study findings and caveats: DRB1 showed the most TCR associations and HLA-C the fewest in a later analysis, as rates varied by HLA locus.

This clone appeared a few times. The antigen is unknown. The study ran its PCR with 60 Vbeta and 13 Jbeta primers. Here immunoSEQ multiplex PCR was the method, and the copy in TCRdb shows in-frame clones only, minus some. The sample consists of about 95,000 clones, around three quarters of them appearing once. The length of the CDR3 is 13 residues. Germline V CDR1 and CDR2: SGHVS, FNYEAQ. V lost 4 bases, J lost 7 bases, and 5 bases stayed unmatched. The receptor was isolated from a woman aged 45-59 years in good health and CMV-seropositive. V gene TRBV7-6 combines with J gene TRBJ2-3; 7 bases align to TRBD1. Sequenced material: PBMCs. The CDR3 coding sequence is TGTGCCAGCAGCTCTGGGACAGCAAATACGCAGTATTTT. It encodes CASSSGTANTQYF. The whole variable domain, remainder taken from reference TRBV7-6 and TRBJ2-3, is GAGVSQSPRYKVTKRGQDVALRCDPISGHVSLYWYRQALGQGPEFLTYFNYEAQQDKSGLPNDRFSAERPEGSISTLTIQRTEQRDSAMYRCASSSGTANTQYFGPGTRLTVL.